The present T cell receptor (beta chain) was sequenced within a study of CD8+ T cells in alopecia areata. Extraction and reverse transcription of RNA yielded cDNA as the sequencing template. The method was immunoSEQ multiplex PCR; TCRdb's version includes in-frame clones alone and lacks a portion of them. The data contain roughly 150,000 clones, 45% to 60% of them singletons. The CDR3 runs 14 residues. Germline CDR1 and CDR2: PRHDT and FYEKMQ (reference sequence). With 4 bases removed from V and 8 bases from J, the gap between germline ends came to 15 bases. The chain couples TRBV13 to TRBJ2-1, with D possibly being TRBD1 (8 bases). Sequencing used CD4+ T cells sorted from blood. This clonotype was obtained from a human donor in good health. The CDR3 loop reads CASSYGQGGDEQFF. CDR3 in DNA: TGTGCCAGCAGCTACGGACAGGGAGGGGATGAGCAGTTCTTC.